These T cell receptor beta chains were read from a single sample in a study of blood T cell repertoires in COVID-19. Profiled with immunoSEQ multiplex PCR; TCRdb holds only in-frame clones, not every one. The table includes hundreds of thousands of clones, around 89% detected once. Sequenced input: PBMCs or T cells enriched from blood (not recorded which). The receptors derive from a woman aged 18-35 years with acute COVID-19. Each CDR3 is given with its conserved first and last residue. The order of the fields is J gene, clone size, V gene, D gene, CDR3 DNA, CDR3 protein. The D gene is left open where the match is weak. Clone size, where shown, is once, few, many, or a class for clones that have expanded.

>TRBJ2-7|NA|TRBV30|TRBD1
TGTGCCTGGAGTCAACAGGGGGCTGGAGAGCAGTACTTC
CAWSQQGAGEQYF
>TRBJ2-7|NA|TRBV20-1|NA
TGCAGTGCTAAACTAGTCTACGAGCAGTACTTC
CSAKLVYEQYF
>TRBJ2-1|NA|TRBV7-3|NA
TGTGCCAGCAGCTTAATAACTACCTCCTACAATGAGCAGTTCTTC
CASSLITTSYNEQFF
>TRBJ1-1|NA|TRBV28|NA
TGTGCCACTTCACCCACCAGGAAAGCTTTCTTT
CATSPTRKAFF
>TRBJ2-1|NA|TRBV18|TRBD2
TGTGCCAGCTCACCAATGACTAGCGGCGATGAGCAGTTCTTC
CASSPMTSGDEQFF
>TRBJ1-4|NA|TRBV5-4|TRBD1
TGTGCCAGCAGCTTGACCGGGACAGGGAATGAAAAACTGTTTTTT
CASSLTGTGNEKLFF
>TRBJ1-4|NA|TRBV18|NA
TGTGCCAGCTCACCCGGGACACGGGCTGAAAAACTGTTTTTT
CASSPGTRAEKLFF
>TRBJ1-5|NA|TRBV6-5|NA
TGTGCCAGCAGTTACTCTCCCTCTCAGCCCCAGCATTTT
CASSYSPSQPQHF
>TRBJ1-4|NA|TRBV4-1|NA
TGCGCCAGCAGCCAAGTGGGCCAGACTAATGAAAAACTGTTTTTT
CASSQVGQTNEKLFF
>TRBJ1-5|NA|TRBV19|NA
TGTGCCAGTACCCGAAGCGGGGTAGTATCTCAGCCCCAGCATTTT
CASTRSGVVSQPQHF
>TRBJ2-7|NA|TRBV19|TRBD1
TGTGCCAGTACCGCGACAGGGGGCTCCCACGAGCAGTACTTC
CASTATGGSHEQYF
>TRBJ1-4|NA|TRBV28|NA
TGTGCCAGCAGTTCCGGCACAGGGTTCGAAAAACTGTTTTTT
CASSSGTGFEKLFF
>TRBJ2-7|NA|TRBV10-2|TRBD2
TGCGCCAGCAGTGAGTCCCTAGCGGGAGCCTACGAGCAGTACTTC
CASSESLAGAYEQYF
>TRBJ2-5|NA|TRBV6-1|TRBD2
TGTGCCAGCAGTGAAGCCTTAGGGGCTAGCGGGAACTCAAAGACCCAGTACTTC
CASSEALGASGNSKTQYF
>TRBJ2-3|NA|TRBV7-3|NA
TGTGCCAGCAGTTCAACATGGGAGACGGGTACGCAGTATTTT
CASSSTWETGTQYF
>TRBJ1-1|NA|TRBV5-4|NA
TGTGCCAGCAGCTTGGGACAGGCATTTGAAGCTTTCTTT
CASSLGQAFEAFF
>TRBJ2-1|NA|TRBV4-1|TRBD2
TGCGCCAGCAGCCAAGATAACGGACTAGGCGGGGAGCAGTTCTTC
CASSQDNGLGGEQFF
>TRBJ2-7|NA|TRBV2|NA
TGTGCCACCGTTTCAGGGACTCTCCGGGAGCAGTACTTC
CATVSGTLREQYF
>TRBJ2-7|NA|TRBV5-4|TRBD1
TGTGCCAGCAGCCCACCCCCGGGACAGGGGGTCTACGAGCAGTACTTC
CASSPPPGQGVYEQYF
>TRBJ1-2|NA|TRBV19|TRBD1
TGTGCCAGTAGTATCCCTCAACAGGGGGCGCGAGGCTACACCTTC
CASSIPQQGARGYTF
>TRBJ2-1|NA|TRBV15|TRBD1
TGTGCCACCAGCGGGATAAATTCCGGGACAGGGGGGAGATATGAGCAGTTCTTC
CATSGINSGTGGRYEQFF
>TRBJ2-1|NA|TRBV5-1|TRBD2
TGCGCCAGCAGCGGTAGCGGGTATGAGCAGTTCTTC
CASSGSGYEQFF
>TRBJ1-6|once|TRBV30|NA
TGTGCCTGGAGCCCCGACAGGAGAAATTCACCCCTCCACTTT
CAWSPDRRNSPLHF
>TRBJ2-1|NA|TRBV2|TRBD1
TGTGCCAGCAGTGATTCCGTAGACAGGGGAAGCCTAAATGAGCAGTTCTTC
CASSDSVDRGSLNEQFF
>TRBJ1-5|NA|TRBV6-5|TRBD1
TGTGCCAGCAGTTCCTCCGGGACAGGGGGAAATCAGCCCCAGCATTTT
CASSSSGTGGNQPQHF
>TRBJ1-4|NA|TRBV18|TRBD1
TGTGCCAGCTCACCCGGGACAGGGACCGCTGAAAAACTGTTTTTT
CASSPGTGTAEKLFF
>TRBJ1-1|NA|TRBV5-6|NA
TGTGCCAGCAGCTTGGTCCGAGCGAACACTGAAGCTTTCTTT
CASSLVRANTEAFF
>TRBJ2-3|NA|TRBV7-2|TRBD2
TGTGCCAGCAGCTCAACTAGCGGGGGTGCAGATACGCAGTATTTT
CASSSTSGGADTQYF
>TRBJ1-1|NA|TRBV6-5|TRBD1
TGTGCCAGCAGGACTCGGACAGGGAGTACTGAAGCTTTCTTT
CASRTRTGSTEAFF
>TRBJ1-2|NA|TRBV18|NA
TGTGCCAGCTCAGCCCAGGAGGGTGGCTACACCTTC
CASSAQEGGYTF
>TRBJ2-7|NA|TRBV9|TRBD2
TGTGCCAGCAGTCCCGGGACTAGCGTTGTCGACGAGCAGTACTTC
CASSPGTSVVDEQYF
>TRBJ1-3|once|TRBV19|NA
TGTGCCAGTATTCCGCCCGGGGGCTCTGGAAACACCATATATTTT
CASIPPGGSGNTIYF
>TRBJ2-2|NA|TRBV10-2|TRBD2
TGCGCCAGCAGTGATATATGGCGGGAGTCGGACACCGGGGAGCTGTTTTTT
CASSDIWRESDTGELFF
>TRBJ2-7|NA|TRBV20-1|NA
TGCAGTGCTAGCCGCGGGTACGAGCAGTACTTC
CSASRGYEQYF
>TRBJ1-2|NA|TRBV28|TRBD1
TGTGCCAGCAGTTTAATACTTCAGGACAGGGGAACGTTAAACTATGGCTACACCTTC
CASSLILQDRGTLNYGYTF
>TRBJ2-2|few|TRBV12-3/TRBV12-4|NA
TGTGCCAGCAGTTTTTCAGGGACCGGGGAGCTGTTTTTT
CASSFSGTGELFF
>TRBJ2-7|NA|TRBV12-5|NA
TGTGCTAGTGGAGAAACTAGAGACCACTACGAGCAGTACTTC
CASGETRDHYEQYF
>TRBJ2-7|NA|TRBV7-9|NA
TGTGCCAGCAGCTTAGAAGGCGACAGAAAGTACGAGCAGTACTTC
CASSLEGDRKYEQYF
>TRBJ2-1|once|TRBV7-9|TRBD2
TGTGCCAGCAGCCTTTCTGTAGCGGGAGGGCCAGACAATGAGCAGTTCTTC
CASSLSVAGGPDNEQFF
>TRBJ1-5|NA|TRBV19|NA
TGTGCCAGTACCATACATCAGGGAAGTAATCAGCCCCAGCATTTT
CASTIHQGSNQPQHF
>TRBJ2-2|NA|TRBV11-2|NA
TGTGCCAGCAGCCACCTGACAGGGAACACCGGGGAGCTGTTTTTT
CASSHLTGNTGELFF
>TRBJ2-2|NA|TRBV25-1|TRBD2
TGTGCCAGCGGGACTAGCGGGAGGGGCGGGGAGCTGTTTTTT
CASGTSGRGGELFF
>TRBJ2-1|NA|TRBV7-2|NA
TGTGCCAGCAGCTTAGTAGTCGGAGACAATGAGCAGTTCTTC
CASSLVVGDNEQFF
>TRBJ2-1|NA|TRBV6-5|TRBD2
TGTGCCAGCAGTCCTCGGACTAGCGGGAGGAATGAGCAGTTCTTC
CASSPRTSGRNEQFF
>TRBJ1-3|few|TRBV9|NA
TGTGCCAGCAGCGTAGCCACTTCTGGAAACACCATATATTTT
CASSVATSGNTIYF
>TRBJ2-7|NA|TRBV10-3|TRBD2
TGTGCCATCAGTGAGCCCGGGACTAGCTACGAGCAGTACTTC
CAISEPGTSYEQYF
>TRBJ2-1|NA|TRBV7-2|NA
TGTGCCAGCAGGAAAACAGGAAGCAATGAGCAGTTCTTC
CASRKTGSNEQFF
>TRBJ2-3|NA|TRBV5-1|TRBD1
TGCGCCAGCAGCTCGGACAGGGAAACAGATACGCAGTATTTT
CASSSDRETDTQYF